The sequence of this T cell receptor (beta chain) was determined in a study of persistence of HIV-infected CD4 T cells. As for the study in general: Multiple blood draws of up to about 180 mL, except two donors with single leukapheresis.

This clone has just one count. Antigen: not known. The immunoSEQ assay was version 4, run in survey mode. Clones were read by immunoSEQ multiplex PCR, and TCRdb kept only the in-frame ones, dropping some. The data show around 40,000 clones, with roughly nine tenths seen just once and over 1% held by the top ten. Nonspecific anti-CD3/anti-CD28 bead stimulation represents the broad CD4+ T cell repertoire. Sorting of responding CD4+ T cells relied on upregulated CD40 ligand together with CD69. The V and J ends lost 3 bases and 0 bases, in that order; junction bases with no gene match: 5. Per the germline V gene, CDR1 is MNHEY and CDR2 is SVGAGI. This CDR3 contains 16 residues.

The chain links TRBV6-5 to TRBJ1-3; 7 nucleotides line up with TRBD1. The TCR comes from an adult man with HIV who was CMV-seropositive. This sample comprised CD4+ T cells sorted from PBMCs after approximately 20-hour stimulation, obtained from a patient who received antiretroviral therapy. CDR3 DNA: TGTGCCAGCAGTTATTCACAGGGGCCCTCTGGAAACACCATATATTTT. Translated, it gives CASSYSQGPSGNTIYF.